This T cell receptor beta chain was captured in a study of Graves' ophthalmopathy and Graves' hyperthyroidism. TCR beta CDR3 regions were amplified from RNA transcripts. The authors performed first-round RT-PCR with HTBI primers and then a second-round multiplex PCR. TCRdb redid the calling of the multiplex PCR reads with MiXCR, one entry per CDR3 protein. The repertoire has 680,000 or so distinct CDR3 sequences, 22% of them found once; the top ten carry roughly 6.9%. The CDR3 sequence is 14 residues long. In germline, CDR1 is SNHLY, CDR2 FYNNEI. Trimming took off 2 bases at V and 0 bases at J, with 7 bases between the two ends. This clonotype occurred many times. Its antigen is unidentified. Study-level findings and limits: Clonotypes were expanded in thyroid at above 0.001 frequency, and most also appeared in blood.

Stable hyperthyroid donors showed no ophthalmopathy during 18 months follow-up. The PBMCs were taken from roughly 9.3 ml of fresh peripheral blood. The chain recombines TRBV2 with TRBJ1-1, with D uncertain. This receptor was identified in a woman aged 18-29 years with stable Graves' hyperthyroidism. Some clones in this sample may be carry-over from other donors' samples. The sequencing sample was made of peripheral blood. The CDR3 DNA reads as TGTGCCAGCAGTGAAAACAGATTGAACACTGAAGCTTTCTTT. Its protein is CASSENRLNTEAFF.